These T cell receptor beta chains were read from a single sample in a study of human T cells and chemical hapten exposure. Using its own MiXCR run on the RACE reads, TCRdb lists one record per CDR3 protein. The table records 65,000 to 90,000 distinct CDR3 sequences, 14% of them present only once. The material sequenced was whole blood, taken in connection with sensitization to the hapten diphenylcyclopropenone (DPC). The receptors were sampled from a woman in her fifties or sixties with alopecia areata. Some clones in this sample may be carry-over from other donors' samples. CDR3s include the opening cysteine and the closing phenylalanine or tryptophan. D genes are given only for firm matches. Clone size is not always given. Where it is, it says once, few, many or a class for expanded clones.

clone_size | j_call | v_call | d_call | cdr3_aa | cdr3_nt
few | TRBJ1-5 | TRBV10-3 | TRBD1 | CAISDRGSVDQPQHF | TGTGCCATCAGCGACAGGGGGTCGGTTGATCAGCCCCAGCATTTT
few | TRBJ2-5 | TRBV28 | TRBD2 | CASKAGTETQYF | TGTGCCAGCAAAGCGGGGACGGAGACCCAGTACTTC
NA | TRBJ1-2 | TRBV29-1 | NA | CSVVQRSGYTF | TGCAGCGTTGTTCAGAGGTCTGGCTACACCTTC
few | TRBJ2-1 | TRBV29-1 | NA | CSVGTMTWGYNEQFF | TGCAGCGTTGGGACGATGACTTGGGGGTACAATGAGCAGTTCTTC
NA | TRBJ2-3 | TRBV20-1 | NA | CSAESGTDTQYF | TGCAGTGCTGAGTCCGGAACAGATACGCAGTATTTT
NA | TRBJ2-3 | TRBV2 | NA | CASRRTLSTTDTQYF | TGTGCCAGCAGGCGGACGTTGTCAACAACAGATACGCAGTATTTT
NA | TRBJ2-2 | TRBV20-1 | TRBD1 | CSARGRGLYTGELVF | TGCAGTGCTAGGGGCAGGGGGCTGTACACCGGGGAGCTGGTTTTT
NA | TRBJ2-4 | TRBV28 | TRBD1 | CASSPGKGQPIPYQAKNIQYF | TGTGCCAGCAGTCCTGGGAAGGGACAGCCCATTCCGTACCAAGCCAAAAACATTCAGTACTTC
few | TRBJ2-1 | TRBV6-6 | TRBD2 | CASSPISGRTYNEQFF | TGTGCCAGCAGTCCCATTAGCGGGAGGACCTACAATGAGCAGTTCTTC
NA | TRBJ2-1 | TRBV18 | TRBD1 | CASSRQGSYNEQFF | TGTGCCAGCTCACGACAGGGGTCCTACAATGAGCAGTTCTTC
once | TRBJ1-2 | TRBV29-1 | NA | CGAGGQGISNYGYTF | TGCGGCGCCGGCGGGCAGGGGATCTCTAACTATGGCTACACCTTC
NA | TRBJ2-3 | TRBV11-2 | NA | CASSFGATQYF | TGTGCCAGCAGCTTCGGAGCTACGCAGTATTTT
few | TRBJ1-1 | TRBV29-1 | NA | CSVRSTEAFF | TGCAGCGTCAGATCCACTGAAGCTTTCTTT
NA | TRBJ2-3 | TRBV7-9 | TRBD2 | CASSTGLAGAVDTQYF | TGTGCCAGCAGCACCGGACTAGCGGGAGCAGTAGATACGCAGTATTTT
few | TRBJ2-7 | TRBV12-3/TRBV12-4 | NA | CASSLDLGRYEQYF | TGTGCCAGCAGTCTTGATTTAGGCCGATACGAGCAGTACTTC
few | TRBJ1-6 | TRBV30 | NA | CACLFVSGSPLHF | TGTGCCTGTTTATTCGTCTCCGGTTCACCCCTCCACTTT
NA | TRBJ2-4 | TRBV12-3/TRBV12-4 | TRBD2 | CASSLYGSGSILAKNIQYF | TGTGCCAGCAGTTTATATGGGAGCGGGAGTATACTAGCCAAAAACATTCAGTACTTC
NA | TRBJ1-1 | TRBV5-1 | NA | CASSLAPDPEAFF | TGCGCCAGCAGCTTGGCCCCGGACCCTGAAGCTTTCTTT
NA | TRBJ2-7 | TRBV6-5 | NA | CANSPGSWYF | TGTGCCAACTCCCCAGGGAGTTGGTACTTC
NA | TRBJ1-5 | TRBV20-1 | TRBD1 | CSAISDRGQPQHF | TGCAGTGCTATCTCGGACAGGGGGCAGCCCCAGCATTTT
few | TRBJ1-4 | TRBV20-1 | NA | CSASLAVANEKLFF | TGCAGTGCTAGTTTGGCGGTCGCCAATGAAAAACTGTTTTTT
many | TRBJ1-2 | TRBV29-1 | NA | CSVEPGQSYGYTF | TGCAGCGTAGAGCCTGGACAGTCCTATGGCTACACCTTC
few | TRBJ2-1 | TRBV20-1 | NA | CSARGLASFYNEQFF | TGCAGTGCTAGAGGGCTAGCGAGCTTCTACAATGAGCAGTTCTTC
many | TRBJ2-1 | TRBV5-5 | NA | CASSFSVSSYNEQFF | TGTGCCAGCAGCTTCAGTGTGAGCTCCTACAATGAGCAGTTCTTC
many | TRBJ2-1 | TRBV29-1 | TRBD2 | CSVARGGFIDEQFF | TGCAGCGTTGCGCGGGGGGGCTTTATCGATGAGCAGTTCTTC
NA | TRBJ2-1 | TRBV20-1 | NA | CSADLTLSSARYEQFF | TGCAGTGCGGATCTCACCCTCTCTAGCGCCCGATATGAGCAGTTCTTC
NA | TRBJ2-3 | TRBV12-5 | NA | CASGLVSIGSTDTQYF | TGTGCTAGTGGTTTGGTCTCAATTGGGAGTACAGATACGCAGTATTTT
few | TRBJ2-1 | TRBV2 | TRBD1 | CASLTGTGARAEQFF | TGTGCCAGCCTAACCGGGACAGGGGCCCGAGCTGAGCAGTTCTTC
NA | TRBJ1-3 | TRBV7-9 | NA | CASSIWASSGNTIYF | TGTGCCAGCAGCATATGGGCCAGCTCTGGAAACACCATATATTTT
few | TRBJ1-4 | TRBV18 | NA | CASSPSGNEKLFF | TGTGCCAGCTCACCAAGCGGTAATGAAAAACTGTTTTTT
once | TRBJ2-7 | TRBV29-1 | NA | CSVYDRYYEQYF | TGCAGCGTTTATGACAGATATTACGAGCAGTACTTC
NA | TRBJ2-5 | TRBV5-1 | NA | CASSSAGGQETQYF | TGCGCCAGCAGCTCGGCTGGCGGCCAAGAGACCCAGTACTTC
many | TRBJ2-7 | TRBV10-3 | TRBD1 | CAISDRGHYEQYF | TGTGCCATCAGTGACAGGGGGCACTACGAGCAGTACTTC
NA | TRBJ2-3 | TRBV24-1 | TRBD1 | CATSDPIRDRGTDTQYF | TGTGCCACCAGTGATCCCATCCGGGACAGGGGCACAGATACGCAGTATTTT
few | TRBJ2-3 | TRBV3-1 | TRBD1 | CASSPGTGFTDTQYF | TGTGCCAGCAGCCCCGGGACAGGGTTCACAGATACGCAGTATTTT
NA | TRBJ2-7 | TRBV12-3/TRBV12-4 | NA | CASSLRTRQVEQYF | TGTGCCAGCAGTCTCCGGACCCGTCAGGTCGAGCAGTACTTC
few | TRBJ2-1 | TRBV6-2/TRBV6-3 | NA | CASSRGYNEQFF | TGTGCCAGCAGTAGAGGATACAATGAGCAGTTCTTC
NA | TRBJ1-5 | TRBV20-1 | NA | CSAREGWGNQPQHF | TGCAGTGCTAGGGAGGGTTGGGGCAATCAGCCCCAGCATTTT
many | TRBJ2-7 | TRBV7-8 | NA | CASSFTFSYEQYF | TGTGCCAGCAGCTTTACATTTAGCTACGAGCAGTACTTC
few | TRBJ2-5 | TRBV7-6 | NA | CASSLASYAREEETQYF | TGTGCCAGCAGCTTAGCCTCATACGCGAGGGAGGAAGAGACCCAGTACTTC
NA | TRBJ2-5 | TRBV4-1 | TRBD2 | CASSHPGLAGGPGQETQYF | TGCGCCAGCAGCCACCCCGGACTAGCGGGAGGGCCGGGCCAAGAGACCCAGTACTTC
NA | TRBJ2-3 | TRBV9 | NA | CASSLGVGPDTQYF | TGTGCCAGCAGCTTAGGCGTTGGCCCCGATACGCAGTATTTT
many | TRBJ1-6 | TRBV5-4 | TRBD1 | CASSWRTGDNSPLHF | TGTGCCAGCAGCTGGAGGACAGGCGATAATTCACCCCTCCACTTT
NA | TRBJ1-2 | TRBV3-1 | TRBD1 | CASSQAGTGVHYGYTF | TGTGCCAGCAGCCAAGCCGGGACAGGGGTTCACTATGGCTACACCTTC
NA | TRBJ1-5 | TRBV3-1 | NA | CASSQGSSYNQPQHF | TGTGCCAGCAGCCAAGGAAGCTCATACAATCAGCCCCAGCATTTT
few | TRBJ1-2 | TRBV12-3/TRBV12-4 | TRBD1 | CASSLAGGTYGYTF | TGTGCCAGCAGTTTGGCAGGGGGCACCTATGGCTACACCTTC
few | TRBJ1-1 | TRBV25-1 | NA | CASSHSFGGTEAFF | TGTGCCAGCAGCCACTCCTTCGGGGGCACTGAAGCTTTCTTT
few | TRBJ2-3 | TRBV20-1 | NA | CSARLAGPDTQYF | TGCAGTGCTAGACTTGCGGGACCAGATACGCAGTATTTT
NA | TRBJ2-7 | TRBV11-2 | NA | CASSSRSGDSYEQYF | TGTGCCAGCAGTTCCCGCTCGGGGGATTCCTACGAGCAGTACTTC
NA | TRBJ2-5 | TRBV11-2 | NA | CASSQDGRRTQYF | TGTGCCAGCAGCCAAGACGGCCGCCGGACCCAGTACTTC
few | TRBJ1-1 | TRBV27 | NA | CAILSVMGTEAFF | TGTGCCATCCTAAGCGTAATGGGCACTGAAGCTTTCTTT
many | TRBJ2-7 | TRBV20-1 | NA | CSAFQGRTYEQYF | TGCAGTGCTTTTCAGGGGAGAACCTACGAGCAGTACTTC
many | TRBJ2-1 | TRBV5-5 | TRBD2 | CASSLLAGAYNEQFF | TGTGCCAGCAGCTTGCTAGCGGGAGCATACAATGAGCAGTTCTTC